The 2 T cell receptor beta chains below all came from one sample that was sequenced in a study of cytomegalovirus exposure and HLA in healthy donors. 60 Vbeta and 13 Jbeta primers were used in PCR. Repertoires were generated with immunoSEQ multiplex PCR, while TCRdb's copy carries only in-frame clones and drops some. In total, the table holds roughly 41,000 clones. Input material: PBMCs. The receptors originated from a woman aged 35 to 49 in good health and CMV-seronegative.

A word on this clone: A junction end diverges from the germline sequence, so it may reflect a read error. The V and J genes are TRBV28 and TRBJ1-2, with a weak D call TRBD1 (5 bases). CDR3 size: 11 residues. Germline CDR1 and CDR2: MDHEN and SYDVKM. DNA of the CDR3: TGTGCCAGCAGTTCCCGCGGGGCCCATATCTTC. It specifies CASSSRGAHIF.

CDR3 nucleotide sequence: TGTGCCACCAGCAGGGGTCGGACAGGGAGCTATGGCTACACCTTC. This gives the protein CATSRGRTGSYGYTF. The V and J genes are TRBV15 and TRBJ1-2; 8 positions agree with TRBD1. Germline loops: CDR1 LNHNV, CDR2 YYDKDF (reference sequence). CDR3 size: 15 residues. The V segment lost 3 bases and the J segment 4 bases; nucleotides outside the gene matches: 7.